The clone carrying this TCR beta chain has only one observation. V lost 5 bases and J 9 bases, leaving 13 bases between the germline ends. The CDR3 is 12 amino acids. Germline V lookup: CDR1 SQVTM, CDR2 ANQGSEA. This entry is derived from a study of CD8+CD57+ T cells in acquired aplastic anemia. In the study overall: Yields of DNA that came from sorted CD4+ and CD8+ cells averaged approximately 3.2 ug.

The template used for profiling TCR beta VDJ and CDR3 was genomic DNA. TCRdb analysed the reads with MiXCR anew, one entry per CDR3 protein. Of around 170,000 distinct CDR3 sequences listed, over 40% are singletons. Patients chosen for sequencing had shown CD8+CD57+ cell expansion by flow cytometry. The V gene is TRBV29-1, the J gene TRBJ2-2; D gene uncertain. Sequences were obtained from sorted CD4+, CD8+, or CD8+CD57+ T cells (not recorded which) from PBMCs. This receptor was obtained from a human donor with aplastic anemia. CDR3 in amino acids: CSVRTPTRELFF. CDR3 bases: TGCAGCGTTCGAACTCCCACGAGGGAGCTGTTTTTT.